This TCR beta chain was sequenced during a study of metastatic and nonmetastatic thyroid tumors. Study in general: The study looked at repertoires side by side in blood and in tumor or nodule tissue from malignant and benign thyroid patients. Study conclusions and caveats: It was reported that TCR beta diversity was significantly higher in malignant thyroid tumors than benign nodules, in blood and tumor.

Each patient went into thyroid surgery without having received any treatment. This clone was picked up many times. Its antigen is unknown. From germline, CDR1 is SGHRS and CDR2 YFSETQ. This CDR3 region has 13 residues. Trimming took 2 bases from V and 5 from J, leaving 11 bases between them. Per the original methods: Building a distant-metastasis classifier for papillary thyroid cancer drew on CDR3 differences across clinicopathological groups. MiXCR re-clonotyped the PCR reads for TCRdb. These V and J calls rely on TCRdb rather than the paper's analysis. The sample contains 75,000 to 95,000 clones, about 13% of which appear only once.

The chain carries TRBV5-1 and TRBJ2-7; D is ambiguous. The sample was blood. The receptor was isolated from a female donor with papillary thyroid cancer or a benign thyroid nodule (not recorded which). Some clones in this sample may be carry-over from other donors' samples. CDR3 DNA sequence: TGCGCCAGCAGCTTCGCTGACCTCAACGAGCAGTACTTC. Its translation: CASSFADLNEQYF.